Presented here are 22 T cell receptor beta chains from one specimen sequenced in a study of blood T cell repertoires in COVID-19. This table comes from immunoSEQ multiplex PCR, and its TCRdb copy is limited to in-frame clones, with some not included. The sample includes 110,000 to 150,000 clones, around 81% seen only once; the top ten take 6.2%. The sample comprised PBMCs or T cells enriched from blood (not recorded which). These receptor sequences come from a woman in her thirties or forties who had recovered from COVID-19.

This sequence joins TRBV7-2 and TRBJ2-3, with TRBD2 matching over 7 bases. The CDR3 has 15 residues. Germline-derived CDR1 and CDR2 are SGHTA and FQGNSA. V shed 6 bases, J shed 3 bases, and the junction held 9 bases outside the gene matches. The CDR3 sequence is CASSLAAGETDTQYF. The CDR3 DNA is TGTGCCAGCAGTCTAGCGGCGGGGGAAACAGATACGCAGTATTTT.

The genes are TRBV7-9 and TRBJ2-1, with 9 bases lining up with TRBD2. The V segment lost 1 base and the J segment 6 bases; nucleotides outside the gene matches: 7. Germline loops: CDR1 SEHNR, CDR2 FQNEAQ (reference sequence). This CDR3 spans 16 amino acids. The CDR3: CASSLVASGTINEQFF. The CDR3 DNA sequence: TGTGCCAGCAGCTTAGTTGCTAGCGGGACTATCAATGAGCAGTTCTTC.

The chain links TRBV11-1 to TRBJ2-7; maybe TRBD2 (5 bases). This CDR3 region has 15 residues. Germline V lookup: CDR1 SGHAT, CDR2 FQDESV (reference sequence). V lost 3 bases to trimming and J lost 2 bases, with 14 bases between them. The CDR3 protein is CASSFELGSPYEQYF. CDR3 in DNA: TGTGCCAGCAGCTTTGAGTTAGGGAGTCCCTACGAGCAGTACTTC.

V usage is TRBV12-3 or TRBV12-4 and J usage is TRBJ1-2, with D tentatively TRBD1 (5 bases). The V end lost 3 bases, the J end lost 7 bases, and 12 bases lay between the germline ends. This CDR3 spans 13 amino acids. CDR3 coding DNA: TGTGCCAGCAGTTTCGGGCAGGGTAGTGGCTACACCTTC. Amino acids: CASSFGQGSGYTF.

There are a few counts of this clone. This chain connects TRBV21-1 to TRBJ2-7; the D segment call TRBD2 is taken from the table without a DNA check. TRBV21-1 is a known pseudogene. This CDR3 has 18 amino acids. The CDR3 loop reads CASSTANGLVPLVYEQYF. As DNA, the CDR3 is TGTGCCAGCAGCACCGCTAACGGACTAGTTCCACTGGTATACGAGCAGTACTTC.

This clone has only one observation. The chain carries TRBV3-1 (or the pseudogene TRBV3-2) and TRBJ1-1; 7 nucleotides line up with TRBD1. V lost 0 bases to trimming and J lost 4 bases; unmatched junction nucleotides: 5. This CDR3 is built from 15 residues. From germline, CDR1 is LGHDT and CDR2 YNNKEL (reference sequence). CDR3 coding DNA: TGTGCCAGCAGCCAAGAAGGGGCAGGGGGCACTGAAGCTTTCTTT. This codes for CASSQEGAGGTEAFF.

This sequence joins TRBV24-1 and TRBJ2-7; a possible D gene is TRBD2 (5 bases). The germline V gene encodes CDR1 KGHDR and CDR2 SFDVKD. The ends were cut back, 3 bases at V and 0 bases at J, with 11 bases in the middle. The length of the CDR3 is 15 residues. DNA of the CDR3: TGTGCCACCAGTGATCCGGGAACTAGCTCCTACGAGCAGTACTTC. This encodes CATSDPGTSSYEQYF.

This chain uses TRBV18 with TRBJ1-2; 8 nucleotides align to TRBD1. Germline V gene data show CDR1 as KGHSH and CDR2 as LQKENI. The CDR3 runs to 14 residues. V lost 2 bases and J lost 3; bases outside the gene matches: 2. Here the CDR3 DNA reads TGTGCCAGCTCACCAGCAGGGGGCCACTATGGCTACACCTTC. This sequence encodes CASSPAGGHYGYTF.

The rearrangement links TRBV15 to TRBJ2-2; D remains unclear. CDR3 length: 14 amino acids. V was shortened by 0 bases and J by 5 bases, with 7 bases between the two germline ends. Germline CDR1 and CDR2: LNHNV and YYDKDF (reference sequence). CDR3 residues: CATSRDESTGELFF. The CDR3 DNA reads as TGTGCCACCAGCAGAGATGAGTCAACCGGGGAGCTGTTTTTT.

The chain is built from TRBV5-6 and TRBJ1-2; 8 bases line up with TRBD1. With V trimmed by 5 bases and J by 5 bases, 8 bases remained unmatched. The CDR3 consists of 14 residues. Germline CDR1 is SGHDT and CDR2 is YYEEEE. The CDR3 protein is CASRDGQGSYGYTF. Written as DNA, the CDR3 is TGTGCCAGCAGAGATGGACAGGGTTCTTATGGCTACACCTTC.

V gene TRBV5-6 combines with J gene TRBJ2-2, with D hard to call. V lost 4 bases and J lost 3, with 4 bases in between. The CDR3 length is 12 residues. Germline CDR1 and CDR2: SGHDT and YYEEEE. The CDR3: CASSLYTGELFF. In nucleotides, the CDR3 is TGTGCCAGCAGCCTTTACACCGGGGAGCTGTTTTTT.

The chain recombines TRBV4-1 with TRBJ2-2, with 11 bases matching TRBD2. Losses at the gene ends were 4 bases for V and 0 bases for J; bases not matched to a gene: 1. Germline-derived CDR1 and CDR2 are MGHRA and YSYEKL. CDR3 length: 16 residues. CDR3: CASSPLAGANTGELFF. DNA of the CDR3: TGCGCCAGCAGCCCACTAGCGGGAGCGAACACCGGGGAGCTGTTTTTT.

This rearrangement joins TRBV2 to TRBJ1-1; maybe TRBD1 (5 bases). Looked up from germline, CDR1 is SNHLY and CDR2 is FYNNEI. The CDR3 is 15 amino acids. Trimming shortened V by 4 bases and J by 1 base, and 13 bases separated the two germline ends. CDR3: CASSAGGVRNTEAFF. CDR3 in DNA: TGTGCCAGCAGTGCGGGGGGAGTTCGGAACACTGAAGCTTTCTTT.

The rearrangement joins TRBV11-2 to TRBJ1-1; 7 nucleotides match TRBD1. V was clipped by 5 bases and J by 4 bases; unmatched bases: 10. Germline CDR1 reads SGHAT; CDR2 reads FQNNGV. This CDR3 contains 15 residues. CDR3 DNA sequence: TGTGCCAGCAGCGCAAAGACAGGGAGGATCACTGAAGCTTTCTTT. This codes for CASSAKTGRITEAFF. Based on the CDR3 plus reference TRBV11-2 and TRBJ1-1, the full variable domain is EAGVAQSPRYKIIEKRQSVAFWCNPISGHATLYWYQQILGQGPKLLIQFQNNGVVDDSQLPKDRFSAERLKGVDSTLKIQPAKLEDSAVYLCASSAKTGRITEAFFGQGTRLTVV.

The V call is TRBV19, the J call TRBJ2-1; 10 bases agree with TRBD2. Germline V CDR1 and CDR2: LNHDA, SQIVND (reference sequence). This CDR3 region has 14 residues. With V trimmed by 1 base and J by 8 bases, 2 bases remained unmatched. CDR3 nucleotide sequence: TGTGCCAGTAGTATAGCGCTAGCGGGAGATGAGCAGTTCTTC. Protein: CASSIALAGDEQFF. Full variable domain (remainder filled in from reference TRBV19 and TRBJ2-1): DGGITQSPKYLFRKEGQNVTLSCEQNLNHDAMYWYRQDPGQGLRLIYYSQIVNDFQKGDIAEGYSVSREKKESFPLTVTSAQKNPTAFYLCASSIALAGDEQFFGPGTRLTVL.

The CDR3 spells CASSQVDLAAYNEQFF. The CDR3 DNA reads as TGTGCCAGCAGCCAAGTTGACCTAGCGGCTTACAATGAGCAGTTCTTC. The J gene is TRBJ2-1, the V gene TRBV4-2; TRBD2 matches at 7 bases. The germline CDR1 and CDR2 sequences are LGHNA and YNFKEQ. The V and J ends lost 1 base and 4 bases, in that order; junction bases with no gene match: 7. The CDR3 length is 16 residues.

A word on this clone: The sample contains more than one DNA sequence encoding this CDR3. This chain joins TRBV30 and TRBJ1-1; weak D call: TRBD1 (5 bases). This CDR3 contains 13 residues. V gave up 3 bases and J gave up 1 base, with 9 bases separating them. Germline loops: CDR1 GTSNPN, CDR2 SVGIG (reference sequence). The CDR3 sequence: CAWSLDRNTEAFF. CDR3 nucleotides: TGTGCCTGGAGCCTTGACAGGAACACTGAAGCTTTCTTT.

The chain uses TRBV2 and TRBJ2-7, with 9 bases fitting TRBD2. The CDR3 is 13 amino acids. In germline, CDR1 is SNHLY, CDR2 FYNNEI. V gave up 10 bases and J gave up 9 bases; unmatched junction bases: 13. CDR3 coding DNA: TGTGCCACCAGGACTAGCGAGCACAAGGGGCAGTACTTC. It translates to CATRTSEHKGQYF.

CDR3 loop: CASSLRGSYGYTF. The CDR3 DNA reads as TGTGCCAGCAGTTTAAGGGGTTCCTATGGCTACACCTTC. V gene TRBV27 combines with J gene TRBJ1-2, with a tentative D call TRBD1 (5 bases). This CDR3 has 13 residues. In germline, CDR1 is MNHEY, CDR2 SMNVEV (reference sequence). V shed 2 bases and J shed 4 bases, with 8 bases lying between them.

V gene TRBV3-1 (or the pseudogene TRBV3-2) combines with J gene TRBJ2-1, with a weak D call TRBD2 (6 bases). Trimming removed 4 bases at V and 0 bases at J, with 16 bases between. The CDR3 consists of 17 residues. In germline, CDR1 is LGHDT, CDR2 YNNKEL (reference sequence). CDR3 residues: CASSPLDSGLSYNEQFF. CDR3 DNA: TGTGCCAGCAGCCCATTGGATAGCGGACTCTCCTACAATGAGCAGTTCTTC.

The V call is TRBV5-1, the J call TRBJ2-7; possibly TRBD1 for D (5 bases). Germline-derived CDR1 and CDR2 are SGHRS and YFSETQ. With 6 bases removed from V and 0 bases from J, the gap between germline ends came to 19 bases. The CDR3 totals 16 residues. The CDR3 sequence is CASKSHTGPSSYEQYF. The CDR3 DNA is TGCGCCAGCAAGTCTCACACAGGACCAAGCTCCTACGAGCAGTACTTC.

The V gene is TRBV7-2, the J gene TRBJ2-1; D uncertain. The germline CDR1 and CDR2 sequences are SGHTA and FQGNSA. This CDR3 spans 15 amino acids. The germline V and J ends were trimmed by 5 bases and 4 bases, with 15 bases remaining between them. The CDR3 sequence is CASSRAADMYNEQFF. For the CDR3, the DNA is TGTGCCAGCAGCCGCGCGGCAGATATGTACAATGAGCAGTTCTTC.